This T cell receptor (beta chain) was documented in a study of T cell responses to AZD1222 COVID-19 vaccine. Overall study results and limits: Repertoire sampling occurred only after the peak T cell response. The donors showed a predominance of white British ancestry and of females, with possible underestimation of clonal diversity.

This clone was detected a few times. Its target is unknown. TCRdb's table, derived via immunoSEQ multiplex PCR, lists solely in-frame clones and lacks some. The table includes about 96,000 clones, about 88% detected once. The material sequenced was peripheral blood, taken on day 0 of AZD1222 vaccination. The TCR comes from an adult in good health.

The CDR3 loop reads CATLDGSSGNTIYF. The CDR3 bases are TGTGCCACACTCGACGGGAGCTCTGGAAACACCATATATTTT. The chain combines TRBV15 with TRBJ1-3; D ambiguous. The germline V gene encodes CDR1 LNHNV and CDR2 YYDKDF (reference sequence). Trimming stripped 9 bases from V and 0 bases from J, with 12 bases between. This CDR3 contains 14 residues.